Presented here are 30 T cell receptor beta chains from one specimen sequenced in a study of beta chain features in type 1 diabetes. Findings and limits, study-wide: Within each of all four CD4+ subsets, Type 1 diabetes patients had TCRB CDR3s that were moderately but significantly shorter.

No antigens are known for them. Expressed TCRB transcripts were sequenced because the entire RNA isolate underwent reverse transcription. TCRdb keeps only in-frame clones here, not all; method: immunoSEQ multiplex PCR. This repertoire shows about 650,000 clones, 9.5% to 15% found once; its top ten account for roughly 0.12%. Sequenced sample: naive CD4+ T cells from blood. These receptors were taken from a young man with type 1 diabetes.

This clone was detected a few times. This CDR3 is also generated by other DNA sequences in the sample. The chain joins TRBV5-4 to TRBJ1-1; D unresolved. This CDR3 has 13 amino acids. The germline gives CDR1 SGHNT, CDR2 YYREEE (reference sequence). V shed 0 bases and J shed 2 bases, with 5 bases lying between them. The CDR3 sequence: CASSLDRNTEAFF. DNA for the CDR3: TGTGCCAGCAGCTTGGACAGAAACACTGAAGCTTTCTTT.

The chain uses TRBV28 and TRBJ2-7; 9 positions agree with TRBD1. V was clipped by 5 bases and J by 2 bases; unmatched bases: 7. Germline CDR1 and CDR2: MDHEN and SYDVKM. The CDR3 length is 15 residues. Here the CDR3 reads CASSPPGDRAYEQYF. CDR3 nucleotide sequence: TGTGCCAGCAGTCCCCCAGGGGACAGGGCCTACGAGCAGTACTTC.

The chain uses TRBV5-4 and TRBJ2-2; D perhaps matches TRBD2 (6 bases). V gave up 4 bases and J gave up 4 bases, with 20 bases separating them. Germline V CDR1 and CDR2: SGHNT, YYREEE (reference sequence). The CDR3 has 17 residues. CDR3 amino acids: CASSAASGQGGTGELFF. DNA of the CDR3: TGTGCCAGCAGCGCCGCCAGCGGGCAGGGAGGCACCGGGGAGCTGTTTTTT.

This clone was detected only a few times. The V and J genes are TRBV28 and TRBJ2-1, with TRBD1 matching 8 bases. J gave up 6 bases and V 0 bases, and 4 bases lay outside the gene matches. There are 15 residues in the CDR3. Germline loops: CDR1 MDHEN, CDR2 SYDVKM. Here the CDR3 DNA reads TGTGCCAGCAGTTTATGGGACAGGGCCCTCAATGAGCAGTTCTTC. Protein: CASSLWDRALNEQFF.

V and J are TRBV14 and TRBJ2-7; D unclear. Germline CDR1 reads SGHDN; CDR2 reads FVKESK. There are 16 residues in the CDR3. The V and J ends lost 0 bases and 0 bases respectively, with 12 bases between them. Here the CDR3 DNA reads TGTGCCAGCAGCCAAGAGACCGCGACCAGCTCCTACGAGCAGTACTTC. This translates into CASSQETATSSYEQYF.

The chain has TRBV7-2 and TRBJ2-5; a possible D gene is TRBD1 (6 bases). Germline V CDR1 and CDR2: SGHTA, FQGNSA. V lost 3 bases, J lost 2 bases, and 13 bases lay in between. The CDR3 extends over 15 amino acids. The CDR3 sequence is CASSLGTGFQETQYF. The CDR3 coding sequence is TGTGCCAGCAGCTTGGGTACAGGGTTTCAAGAGACCCAGTACTTC. The variable domain in full, with the rest retrieved from reference TRBV7-2 and TRBJ2-5, is GAGVSQSPSNKVTEKGKDVELRCDPISGHTALYWYRQSLGQGLEFLIYFQGNSAPDKSGLPSDRFSAERTGGSVSTLTIQRTQQEDSAVYLCASSLGTGFQETQYFGPGTRLLVL.

This clone was picked up a small number of times. The chain has TRBV11-2 and TRBJ1-6; a possible D gene is TRBD1 (5 bases). CDR3 size: 15 residues. The germline gives CDR1 SGHAT, CDR2 FQNNGV. Trimming took 8 bases from V and 9 from J, leaving 20 bases between them. The DNA of the CDR3 is TGTGCCAGCTCCCTCGGGGGGTTTTTAAGTTCACCCCTCCACTTT. Amino acid sequence: CASSLGGFLSSPLHF.

This chain connects TRBV6-5 to TRBJ2-7; D might be TRBD1 or TRBD2, each matching 5 bases. Trimming left V 5 bases short and J 7 bases short, with 21 bases between. Germline loops: CDR1 MNHEY, CDR2 SVGAGI. The CDR3 extends over 15 amino acids. The CDR3 DNA reads as TGTGCCAGCAGTCCCCAGGGTGGGACCGCTAGGGAGCAGTACTTC. Its translation: CASSPQGGTAREQYF.

This clone came up a few times. Other nucleotide sequences in the sample specify the same CDR3. V and J are TRBV7-9 and TRBJ2-7, with D perhaps assigned TRBD1 or TRBD2 (5 bases each). The germline V gene encodes CDR1 SEHNR and CDR2 FQNEAQ (reference sequence). Trimming removed 4 bases from V and 2 bases from J, with 12 bases in between. The CDR3 runs 14 residues. The CDR3 nucleotides are TGTGCCAGCAGCTATGGGCAGGGACCCTACGAGCAGTACTTC. Translating it yields CASSYGQGPYEQYF. Full variable domain (missing parts from reference TRBV7-9 and TRBJ2-7): DTGVSQNPRHKITKRGQNVTFRCDPISEHNRLYWYRQTLGQGPEFLTYFQNEAQLEKSRLLSDRFSAERPKGSFSTLEIQRTEQGDSAMYLCASSYGQGPYEQYFGPGTRLTVT.

The V and J genes are TRBV28 and TRBJ2-7; D is unclear. V shed 7 bases and J shed 3 bases, with 10 bases lying between them. Per the germline V gene, CDR1 is MDHEN and CDR2 is SYDVKM. The CDR3 spans 12 residues. The CDR3: CASTRGDYEQYF. CDR3 nucleotides: TGTGCCAGCACCCGAGGTGACTACGAGCAGTACTTC. Complete variable domain (other parts from reference TRBV28 and TRBJ2-7): DVKVTQSSRYLVKRTGEKVFLECVQDMDHENMFWYRQDPGLGLRLIYFSYDVKMKEKGDIPEGYSVSREKKERFSLILESASTNQTSMYLCASTRGDYEQYFGPGTRLTVT.

This clone has more than one count but fewer than ten. The chain carries TRBV7-2 and TRBJ1-1; D might be TRBD1 (5 bases). Germline CDR1 SGHTA, CDR2 FQGNSA. The CDR3 length is 14 residues. Trimming shortened V by 5 bases and J by 4 bases, and 14 bases separated the two germline ends. This CDR3 is CASSVDRRGTEAFF. CDR3 sequence (DNA): TGTGCCAGCAGCGTAGACAGACGAGGCACTGAAGCTTTCTTT. Based on the CDR3 plus reference TRBV7-2 and TRBJ1-1, the full variable domain is GAGVSQSPSNKVTEKGKDVELRCDPISGHTALYWYRQSLGQGLEFLIYFQGNSAPDKSGLPSDRFSAERTGGSVSTLTIQRTQQEDSAVYLCASSVDRRGTEAFFGQGTRLTVV.

This clone was seen a few times. The chain couples TRBV30 to TRBJ2-7, with D perhaps matching TRBD1 (6 bases). The CDR3 consists of 14 residues. Trimming took off 0 bases at V and 4 bases at J, with 13 bases between the two ends. Germline assignment: CDR1 GTSNPN and CDR2 SVGIG (reference sequence). CDR3 DNA sequence: TGTGCCTGGAGTGTACTTAGCGACAGGTACGAGCAGTACTTC. This encodes CAWSVLSDRYEQYF.

The chain is built from TRBV7-9 and TRBJ1-5; TRBD1 is a possible D gene (5 bases). There are 13 residues in the CDR3. V was pared by 5 bases and J by 5 bases, with 10 bases between. Germline assignment: CDR1 SEHNR and CDR2 FQNEAQ (reference sequence). In DNA form, the CDR3 reads TGTGCCAGCAGCCTAGGGGCACATCAGCCCCAGCATTTT. It specifies CASSLGAHQPQHF.

The chain joins TRBV10-3 to TRBJ2-2; D gene uncertain. Between the trimmed V and J ends, which lost 3 bases and 3 bases, there was a span of 8 bases. CDR1 is ENHRY, CDR2 SYGVKD, per germline. The CDR3 runs 14 residues. The CDR3 sequence is CAISDRADTGELFF. The CDR3 coding sequence is TGTGCCATCAGTGATAGGGCGGACACCGGGGAGCTGTTTTTT.

This clone was seen a handful of times. The CDR3 sequence: CASSYSKSSTNIQYF. DNA of the CDR3: TGTGCCAGCAGTTACTCGAAAAGTTCCACAAACATTCAGTACTTC. This chain links TRBV6-5 with TRBJ2-4; D uncertain. Per germline, CDR1 MNHEY and CDR2 SVGAGI. Trimming stripped 0 bases from V and 6 bases from J, with 12 bases between. The CDR3 spans 15 residues.

The rearrangement uses TRBV10-3 and TRBJ1-3; D gene ambiguous. Germline CDR1 is ENHRY and CDR2 is SYGVKD. The ends were cut back, 4 bases at V and 2 bases at J, with 6 bases in the middle. The CDR3 is made up of 13 amino acids. CDR3 sequence (DNA): TGTGCCATCAGTGGACAACCTGGAAACACCATATATTTT. It specifies CAISGQPGNTIYF.

The rearrangement uses TRBV4-3 and TRBJ1-3; 9 bases fit TRBD1. Germline lookup yields CDR1 LGHNA and CDR2 YSLEER. With V trimmed by 5 bases and J by 4 bases, 6 bases remained unmatched. The CDR3 has 15 residues. This CDR3 reads CASSVGTGRGNTIYF. The CDR3 bases are TGCGCCAGCAGCGTCGGGACAGGGAGGGGAAACACCATATATTTT.

V and J are TRBV6-5 and TRBJ2-3; D gene ambiguous. Trimming left V 5 bases short and J 2 bases short, with 11 bases between. Germline-derived CDR1 and CDR2 are MNHEY and SVGAGI. The CDR3 is 14 residues long. The CDR3 loop is CASSTGTLTDTQYF. The CDR3 bases are TGTGCCAGCAGTACCGGTACTCTCACAGATACGCAGTATTTT.

In nucleotides, the CDR3 is TGTGCCTGGAGGGAACAGGGGATTGGCAATCAGCCCCAGCATTTT. Residues: CAWREQGIGNQPQHF. The V call is TRBV30, the J call TRBJ1-5; 7 nucleotides align to TRBD1. The CDR3 runs to 15 residues. CDR1 is GTSNPN and CDR2 is SVGIG in the germline V gene (reference sequence). Trimming removed 3 bases from V and 2 bases from J; junction bases left unmatched: 7.

This clone was observed a handful of times. The rearrangement links TRBV7-9 to TRBJ2-5; perhaps D is TRBD1 or TRBD2 (5 bases each). The CDR3 runs to 14 residues. V was cut by 5 bases and J by 4 bases, with 14 bases left in between. Germline V lookup: CDR1 SEHNR, CDR2 FQNEAQ (reference sequence). The CDR3 bases are TGTGCCAGCAGCCCGGGGCAGGGCCCAGAGACCCAGTACTTC. This codes for CASSPGQGPETQYF.

Concerning this clone: Other DNA sequences in this specimen translate into the identical CDR3. V and J are TRBV7-9 and TRBJ1-1; D gene uncertain. Trimming left V 4 bases short and J 3 bases short, with 12 bases between. Germline CDR1 and CDR2: SEHNR and FQNEAQ (reference sequence). The CDR3 is 14 amino acids. CDR3 nucleotide sequence: TGTGCCAGCAGCTCCGGCCAGGCTGACACTGAAGCTTTCTTT. Encoded protein: CASSSGQADTEAFF.

The V call is TRBV5-4, the J call TRBJ1-2; TRBD1 agrees at 7 bases. The CDR3 has 14 amino acids. Per germline, CDR1 SGHNT and CDR2 YYREEE (reference sequence). Trimming cost V 3 bases and J 3 bases; bases outside gene matches: 5. The chain's CDR3 is CASSSGQAYYGYTF. The CDR3 DNA reads TGTGCCAGCAGCTCAGGACAGGCCTACTATGGCTACACCTTC.

This chain joins TRBV7-9 and TRBJ1-2; the D gene is possibly TRBD1 (6 bases). Germline V gene sequence: CDR1 SEHNR, CDR2 FQNEAQ (reference sequence). With 5 bases removed from V and 6 bases from J, the gap between germline ends came to 10 bases. The CDR3 spans 12 residues. The CDR3 loop reads CASSKTGNGYTF. The CDR3 bases are TGTGCCAGCAGCAAAACAGGGAATGGCTACACCTTC.

The chain recombines TRBV7-2 with TRBJ2-3, with D hard to call. CDR3 size: 15 residues. Between the trimmed V and J ends, which lost 2 bases and 6 bases, there was a span of 15 bases. Germline-derived CDR1 and CDR2 are SGHTA and FQGNSA. The CDR3 reads CASSLSRPDWDTQYF. DNA for the CDR3: TGTGCCAGCAGCTTATCACGACCAGATTGGGATACGCAGTATTTT.

This clone has just a few counts. The chain joins TRBV5-6 to TRBJ1-5; D unclear. Germline lookup yields CDR1 SGHDT and CDR2 YYEEEE. Trimming pared 1 base from V and 1 base from J, leaving 3 bases between. This CDR3 comprises 13 residues. The CDR3 region is CASSLQSNQPQHF. DNA for the CDR3: TGTGCCAGCAGCTTGCAAAGCAATCAGCCCCAGCATTTT. Combining the CDR3 with reference TRBV5-6 and TRBJ1-5 gives the whole variable domain DAGVTQSPTHLIKTRGQQVTLRCSPKSGHDTVSWYQQALGQGPQFIFQYYEEEERQRGNFPDRFSGHQFPNYSSELNVNALLLGDSALYLCASSLQSNQPQHFGDGTRLSIL.

The chain uses TRBV6-5 and TRBJ2-3; 10 bases agree with TRBD2. This CDR3 contains 14 residues. V trimming: 6 bases; J trimming: 3 bases; junction bases outside the gene matches: 3. The germline V gene encodes CDR1 MNHEY and CDR2 SVGAGI. The CDR3 is CASSLGLATDTQYF. CDR3 nucleotides: TGTGCCAGCAGCCTGGGACTAGCGACAGATACGCAGTATTTT.

This clone was picked up a small number of times. This rearrangement joins TRBV6-5 to TRBJ1-2; weak D call: TRBD1 (5 bases). This CDR3 has 13 residues. Germline values: CDR1 MNHEY, CDR2 SVGAGI. V shed 5 bases and J shed 4 bases, with 11 bases lying between them. As DNA, the CDR3 is TGTGCCAGCAGTCGTCAGGGAGCCTATGGCTACACCTTC. This translates into CASSRQGAYGYTF.

The table lists this clone with a few counts. The chain combines TRBV11-2 with TRBJ2-3; unclear D gene. This CDR3 is built from 13 residues. V lost 1 base to trimming and J lost 4 bases, with 6 bases between them. The V gene's germline CDR1 is SGHAT and CDR2 FQNNGV. DNA of the CDR3: TGTGCCAGCAGCTTAGTTCGGGCAGATACGCAGTATTTT. This codes for CASSLVRADTQYF.

The chain combines TRBV5-1 with TRBJ2-2; 11 bases line up with TRBD2. The CDR3 runs 15 residues. J gave up 5 bases and V 4 bases, and 4 bases lay outside the gene matches. Germline CDR1 reads SGHRS; CDR2 reads YFSETQ. The DNA for the CDR3 is TGCGCCAGCAGCACCGGACTAGCGGGTACCGGGGAGCTGTTTTTT. It specifies CASSTGLAGTGELFF.

This clone was recorded a few times. V gene TRBV5-4 combines with J gene TRBJ1-1, with 8 bases matching TRBD1. This CDR3 spans 15 amino acids. V dropped 1 base and J dropped 9; count of bases not matched to a gene: 11. Looked up from germline, CDR1 is SGHNT and CDR2 is YYREEE (reference sequence). CDR3 amino acids: CASSLWGQARPQAFF. The CDR3 DNA follows: TGTGCCAGCAGCTTGTGGGGACAGGCCCGCCCCCAAGCTTTCTTT.